Listed below are T cell receptor beta chains from one sample, sequenced in a study of post-analysis software for immune sequencing data. A single record per CDR3 protein comes from TCRdb applying MiXCR to the PCR reads. The sample holds 550,000 to 700,000 distinct CDR3 sequences, roughly 46% seen once. The sample taken for sequencing was blood. The receptors here all came from a girl aged 10-17 years with multiple sclerosis. Each CDR3 is given with its conserved first and last residue.

j_call v_call cdr3_aa
TRBJ2-3 TRBV27 CASSSKTGWATDTQYF
TRBJ2-3 TRBV12-3/TRBV12-4 CASSYKITSTDTQYF
- TRBV4-1 CASSPEVEGAMGEQYF
TRBJ2-3 TRBV28 CASSLHRGQVDTQYF
TRBJ1-1 TRBV5-1 CASSRNGQGNTEAFF
TRBJ1-4 TRBV6-6 CASGDEATNEKLFF
TRBJ1-5 TRBV10-3 CAISDTSNQPQHF
TRBJ2-7 TRBV5-4 CASGTSGMTYEQYF
TRBJ2-2 TRBV7-2 CASNLVRSTGELFF
TRBJ2-7 TRBV29-1 CSVQTVGIHEQYF
TRBJ2-3 TRBV27 CASSLWGVTDTQYF
TRBJ1-2 TRBV19 CASKGGERGYTF
TRBJ1-6 TRBV5-1 CASSLGTVLNSPLHF
TRBJ2-7 TRBV2 CASDAGASSYEQYF
TRBJ2-1 TRBV29-1 CSVDSKGWGNEQFF
- TRBV6-1 CASSEAPGQGYEQYF
TRBJ2-3 TRBV20-1 CSASRTSNPTQYF
TRBJ1-2 TRBV12-3/TRBV12-4 CASSLGPLGYTF
TRBJ2-3 TRBV2 CASSDGPFTSTDTQYF
TRBJ2-3 TRBV29-1 CSVTVVDTQYF
TRBJ2-1 TRBV7-8 CASSPRWGPGQFF
TRBJ1-1 TRBV6-1 CASSDPPPRDTEAFF
TRBJ1-1 TRBV7-2 CASSLFGGRSTEAFF
TRBJ2-5 TRBV3-1 CASNQVATSALYF
TRBJ2-1 TRBV20-1 CSAPRLAGVSYNEQFF
TRBJ2-3 TRBV20-1 CSARAGANADTQYF
TRBJ1-2 TRBV9 CASSVATANYGYTF
TRBJ2-3 TRBV5-5 CASSLVSGQADTQYF
TRBJ2-4 TRBV6-7 CASSYRDKGPRAKNIQYF
TRBJ2-7 TRBV13 CASSLLGGRAHEQYF
TRBJ2-7 TRBV12-3/TRBV12-4 CASSPRGGQGPYEQYF
TRBJ2-4 TRBV20-1 CSAIPQREVAKNIQYF
TRBJ2-1 TRBV6-5 CASSYSYSNNEQFF
TRBJ2-1 TRBV12-3/TRBV12-4 CASSFLTGAYNEQFF
- TRBV7-9 CASSLATSGGLNEQYF
TRBJ1-4 TRBV5-1 CASSRTALGEKLFF
TRBJ2-3 TRBV20-1 CSARRGPPTDTQYF
TRBJ2-7 TRBV20-1 CSARIPQRGPYEQYF
TRBJ1-1 TRBV19 CASSTDRRRPEAFF
TRBJ2-3 TRBV28 CASSFPLAGVDTDTQYF